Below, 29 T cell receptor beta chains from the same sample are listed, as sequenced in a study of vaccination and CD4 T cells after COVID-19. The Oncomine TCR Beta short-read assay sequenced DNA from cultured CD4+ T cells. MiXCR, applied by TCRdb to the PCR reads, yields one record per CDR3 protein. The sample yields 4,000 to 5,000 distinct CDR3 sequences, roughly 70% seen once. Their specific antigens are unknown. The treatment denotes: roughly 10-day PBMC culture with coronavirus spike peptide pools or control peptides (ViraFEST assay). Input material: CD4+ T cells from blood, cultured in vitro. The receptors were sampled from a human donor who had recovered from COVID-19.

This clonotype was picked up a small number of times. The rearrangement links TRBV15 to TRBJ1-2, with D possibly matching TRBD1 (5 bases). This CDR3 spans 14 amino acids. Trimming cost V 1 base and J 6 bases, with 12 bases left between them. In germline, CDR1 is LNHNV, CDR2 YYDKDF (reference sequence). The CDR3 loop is CATSRGTGVNGYTF. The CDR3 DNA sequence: TGTGCCACCAGCAGAGGAACAGGCGTGAATGGCTACACCTTC. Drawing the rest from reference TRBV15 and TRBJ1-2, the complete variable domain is DAMVIQNPRYQVTQFGKPVTLSCSQTLNHNVMYWYQQKSSQAPKLLFHYYDKDFNNEADTPDNFQSRRPNTSFCFLDIRSPGLGDTAMYLCATSRGTGVNGYTFGSGTRLTVV.

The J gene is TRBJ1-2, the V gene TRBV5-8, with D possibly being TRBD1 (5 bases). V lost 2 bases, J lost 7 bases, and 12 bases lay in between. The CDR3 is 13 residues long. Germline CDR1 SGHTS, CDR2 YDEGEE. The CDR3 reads CASSLSRDGGYTF. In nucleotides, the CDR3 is TGTGCCAGCAGCTTATCCAGGGACGGTGGCTACACCTTC.

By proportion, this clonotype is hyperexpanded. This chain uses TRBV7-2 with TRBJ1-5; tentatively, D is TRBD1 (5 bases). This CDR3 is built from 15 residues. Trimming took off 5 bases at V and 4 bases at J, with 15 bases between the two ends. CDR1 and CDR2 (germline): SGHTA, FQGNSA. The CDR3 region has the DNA TGTGCCAGCAGCCCGGCCGGGGGGGAGAATCAGCCCCAGCATTTT. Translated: CASSPAGGENQPQHF. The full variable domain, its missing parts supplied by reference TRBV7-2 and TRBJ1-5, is GAGVSQSPSNKVTEKGKDVELRCDPISGHTALYWYRQSLGQGLEFLIYFQGNSAPDKSGLPSDRFSAERTGGSVSTLTIQRTQQEDSAVYLCASSPAGGENQPQHFGDGTRLSIL.

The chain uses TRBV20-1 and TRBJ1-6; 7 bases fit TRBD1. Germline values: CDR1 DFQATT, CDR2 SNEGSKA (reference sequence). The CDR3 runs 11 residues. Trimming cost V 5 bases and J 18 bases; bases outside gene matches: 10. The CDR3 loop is CSAVSRTGRHF. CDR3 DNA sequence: TGCAGTGCTGTCAGCAGGACAGGCCGCCACTTT.

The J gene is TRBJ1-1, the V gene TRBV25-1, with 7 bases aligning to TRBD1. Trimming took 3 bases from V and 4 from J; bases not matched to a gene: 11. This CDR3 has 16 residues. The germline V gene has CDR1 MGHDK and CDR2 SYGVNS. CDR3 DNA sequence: TGTGCCAGCAGTGATAGACAGGGAGGGCTGACCACTGAAGCTTTCTTT. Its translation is CASSDRQGGLTTEAFF. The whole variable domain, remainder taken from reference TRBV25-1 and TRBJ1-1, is EADIYQTPRYLVIGTGKKITLECSQTMGHDKMYWYQQDPGMELHLIHYSYGVNSTEKGDLSSESTVSRIRTEHFPLTLESARPSHTSQYLCASSDRQGGLTTEAFFGQGTRLTVV.

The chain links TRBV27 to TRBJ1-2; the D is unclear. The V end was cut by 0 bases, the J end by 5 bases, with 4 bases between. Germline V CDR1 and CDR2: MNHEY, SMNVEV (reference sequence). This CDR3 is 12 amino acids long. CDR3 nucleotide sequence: TGTGCCAGCAGTTTATCAGGGTATGGCTACACCTTC. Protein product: CASSLSGYGYTF.

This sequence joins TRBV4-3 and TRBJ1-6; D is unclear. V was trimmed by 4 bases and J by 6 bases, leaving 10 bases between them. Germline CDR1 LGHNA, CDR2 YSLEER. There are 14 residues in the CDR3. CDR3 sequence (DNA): TGCGCCAGCAGCCTTGACGGATTTAATTCACCCCTCCACTTT. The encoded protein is CASSLDGFNSPLHF.

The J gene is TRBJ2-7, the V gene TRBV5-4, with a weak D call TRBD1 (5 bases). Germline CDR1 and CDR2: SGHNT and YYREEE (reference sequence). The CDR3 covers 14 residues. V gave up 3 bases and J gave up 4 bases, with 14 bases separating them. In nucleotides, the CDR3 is TGTGCCAGCAGCTCGTACGCAGGGTTTTACGAGCAGTACTTC. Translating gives CASSSYAGFYEQYF.

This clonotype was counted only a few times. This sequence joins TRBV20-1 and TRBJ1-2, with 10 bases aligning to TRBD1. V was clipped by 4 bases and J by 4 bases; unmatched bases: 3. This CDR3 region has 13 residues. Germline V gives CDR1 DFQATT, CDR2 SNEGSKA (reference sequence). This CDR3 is CSAIRQGAYGYTF. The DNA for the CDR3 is TGCAGTGCTATCCGACAGGGGGCCTATGGCTACACCTTC.

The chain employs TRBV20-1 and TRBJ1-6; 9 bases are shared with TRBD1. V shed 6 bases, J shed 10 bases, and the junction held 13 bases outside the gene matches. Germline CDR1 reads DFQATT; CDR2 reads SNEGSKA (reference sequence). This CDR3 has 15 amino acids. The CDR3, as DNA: TGCAGTGCAGGGAGGGTCGACAGGGGGGGGTCACCCCTCCACTTT. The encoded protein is CSAGRVDRGGSPLHF.

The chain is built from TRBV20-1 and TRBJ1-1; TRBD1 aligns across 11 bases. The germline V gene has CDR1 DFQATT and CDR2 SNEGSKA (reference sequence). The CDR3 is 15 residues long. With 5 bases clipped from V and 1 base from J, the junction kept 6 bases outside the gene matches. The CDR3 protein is CSAGQGAAGNTEAFF. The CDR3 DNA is TGCAGTGCTGGACAGGGGGCCGCGGGGAACACTGAAGCTTTCTTT.

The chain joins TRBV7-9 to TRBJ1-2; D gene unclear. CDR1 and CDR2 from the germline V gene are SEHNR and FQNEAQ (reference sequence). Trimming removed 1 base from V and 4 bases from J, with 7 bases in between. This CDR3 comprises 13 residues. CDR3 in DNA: TGTGCCAGCAGCTTAGTCGATGGCTATGGCTACACCTTC. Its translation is CASSLVDGYGYTF.

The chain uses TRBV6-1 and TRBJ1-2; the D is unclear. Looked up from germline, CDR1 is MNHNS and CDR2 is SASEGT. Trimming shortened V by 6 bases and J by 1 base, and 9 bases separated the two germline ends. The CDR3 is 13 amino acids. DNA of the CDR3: TGTGCCAGCAGAGTCCACAGTAACTATGGCTACACCTTC. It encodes CASRVHSNYGYTF.

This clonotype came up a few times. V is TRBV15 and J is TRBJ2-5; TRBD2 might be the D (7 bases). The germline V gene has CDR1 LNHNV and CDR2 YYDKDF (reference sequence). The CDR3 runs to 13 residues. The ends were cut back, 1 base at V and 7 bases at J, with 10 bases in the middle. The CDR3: CATSRGGGGTQYF. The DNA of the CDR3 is TGTGCCACCAGCAGAGGAGGGGGGGGGACCCAGTACTTC. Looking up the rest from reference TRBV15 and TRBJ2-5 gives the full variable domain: DAMVIQNPRYQVTQFGKPVTLSCSQTLNHNVMYWYQQKSSQAPKLLFHYYDKDFNNEADTPDNFQSRRPNTSFCFLDIRSPGLGDTAMYLCATSRGGGGTQYFGPGTRLLVL.

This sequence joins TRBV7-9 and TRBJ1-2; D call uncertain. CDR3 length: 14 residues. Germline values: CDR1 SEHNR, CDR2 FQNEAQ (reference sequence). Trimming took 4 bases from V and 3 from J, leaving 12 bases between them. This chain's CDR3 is CASSYTALDYGYTF. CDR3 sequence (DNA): TGTGCCAGCAGCTACACGGCACTCGACTATGGCTACACCTTC.

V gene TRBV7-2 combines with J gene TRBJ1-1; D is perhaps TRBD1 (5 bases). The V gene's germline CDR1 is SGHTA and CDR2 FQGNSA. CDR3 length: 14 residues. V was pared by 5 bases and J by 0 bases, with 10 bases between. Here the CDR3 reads CASSPAGMNTEAFF. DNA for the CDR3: TGTGCCAGCAGCCCCGCAGGGATGAACACTGAAGCTTTCTTT.

CDR3 DNA: TGCAGTGCTATCCGACAGGGGAGCTATGGCTACACCTTC. Its protein product is CSAIRQGSYGYTF. The chain is built from TRBV20-1 and TRBJ1-2; 8 bases map to TRBD1. Germline lookup yields CDR1 DFQATT and CDR2 SNEGSKA (reference sequence). V trimming: 4 bases; J trimming: 4 bases; junction bases outside the gene matches: 5. The CDR3 is 13 residues long.

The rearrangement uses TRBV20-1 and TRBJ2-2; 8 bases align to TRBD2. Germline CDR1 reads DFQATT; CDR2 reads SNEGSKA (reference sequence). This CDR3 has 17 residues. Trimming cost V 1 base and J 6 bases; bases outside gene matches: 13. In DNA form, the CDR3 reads TGCAGTGCTAGAGGTTATGGGGGGACTAGTAACTCCGGGGAGCTGTTTTTT. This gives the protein CSARGYGGTSNSGELFF.

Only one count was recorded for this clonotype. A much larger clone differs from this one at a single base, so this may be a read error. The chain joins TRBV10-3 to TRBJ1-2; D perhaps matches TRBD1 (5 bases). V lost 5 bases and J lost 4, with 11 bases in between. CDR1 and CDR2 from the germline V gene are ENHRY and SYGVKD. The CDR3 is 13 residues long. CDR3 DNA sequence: TGTGCCATCAGTAACAAGGGGCCCTATGGCTACACCTTC. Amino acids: CAISNKGPYGYTF.

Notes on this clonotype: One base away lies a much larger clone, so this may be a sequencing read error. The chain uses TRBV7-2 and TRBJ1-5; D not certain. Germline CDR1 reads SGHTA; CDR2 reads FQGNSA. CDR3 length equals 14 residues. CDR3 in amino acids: CASRLARLNQPQHF. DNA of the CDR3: TGTGCCAGCCGCTTAGCCCGCCTCAATCAGCCCCAGCATTTT.

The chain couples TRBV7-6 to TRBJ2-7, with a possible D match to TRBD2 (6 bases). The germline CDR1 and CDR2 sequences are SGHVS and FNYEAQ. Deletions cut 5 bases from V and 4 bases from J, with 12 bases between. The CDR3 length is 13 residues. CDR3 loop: CASSNSRGYEQYF. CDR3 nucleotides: TGTGCCAGCAGCAACTCCCGGGGGTACGAGCAGTACTTC. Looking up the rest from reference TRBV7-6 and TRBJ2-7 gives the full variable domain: GAGVSQSPRYKVTKRGQDVALRCDPISGHVSLYWYRQALGQGPEFLTYFNYEAQQDKSGLPNDRFSAERPEGSISTLTIQRTEQRDSAMYRCASSNSRGYEQYFGPGTRLTVT.

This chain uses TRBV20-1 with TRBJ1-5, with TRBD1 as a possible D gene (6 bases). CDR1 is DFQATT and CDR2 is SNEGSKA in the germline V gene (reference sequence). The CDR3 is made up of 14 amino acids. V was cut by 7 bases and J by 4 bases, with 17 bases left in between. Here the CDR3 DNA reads TGCAGTGTTTCCGGGACAAATATAAATCAGCCCCAGCATTTT. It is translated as CSVSGTNINQPQHF.

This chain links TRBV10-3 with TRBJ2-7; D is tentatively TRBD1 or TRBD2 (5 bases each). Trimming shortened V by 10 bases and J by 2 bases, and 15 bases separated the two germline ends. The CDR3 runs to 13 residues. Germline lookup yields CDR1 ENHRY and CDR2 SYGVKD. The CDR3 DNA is TGTGCCAGCATCGGGACGGACACCTACGAGCAGTACTTC. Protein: CASIGTDTYEQYF.

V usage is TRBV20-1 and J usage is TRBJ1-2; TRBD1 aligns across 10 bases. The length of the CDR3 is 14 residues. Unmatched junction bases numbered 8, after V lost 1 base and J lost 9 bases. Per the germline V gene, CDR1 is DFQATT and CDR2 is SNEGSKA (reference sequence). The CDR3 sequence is CSARGGTGESRYTF. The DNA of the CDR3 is TGCAGTGCTAGAGGAGGGACAGGGGAAAGTCGCTACACCTTC.

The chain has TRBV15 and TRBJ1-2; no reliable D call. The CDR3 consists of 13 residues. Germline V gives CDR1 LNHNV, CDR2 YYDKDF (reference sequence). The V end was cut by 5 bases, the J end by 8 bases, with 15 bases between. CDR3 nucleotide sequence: TGTGCCACCAGCCTTGGCCTTCCCGTAGGCTACACCTTC. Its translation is CATSLGLPVGYTF.

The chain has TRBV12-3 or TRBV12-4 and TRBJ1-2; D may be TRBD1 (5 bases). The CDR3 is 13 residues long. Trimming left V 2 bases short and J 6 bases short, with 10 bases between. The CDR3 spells CASSLLAGHGYTF. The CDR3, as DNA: TGTGCCAGCAGTTTATTGGCAGGGCATGGCTACACCTTC.

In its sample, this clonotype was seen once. The CDR3 loop reads CASSPSISVGTEAFF. The CDR3 coding sequence is TGTGCCAGCAGTCCTAGCATCTCGGTTGGCACTGAAGCTTTCTTT. The J gene is TRBJ1-1, the V gene TRBV27; no clear D. V lost 5 bases and J 4 bases, leaving 17 bases between the germline ends. The V gene's germline CDR1 is MNHEY and CDR2 SMNVEV (reference sequence). CDR3 length equals 15 residues.

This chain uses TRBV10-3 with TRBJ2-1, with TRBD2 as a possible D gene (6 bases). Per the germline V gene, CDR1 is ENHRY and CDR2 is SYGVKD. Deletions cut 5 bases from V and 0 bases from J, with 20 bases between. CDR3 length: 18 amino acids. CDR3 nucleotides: TGTGCCATCAGTAGGTCGGGGGTTACCGGCGACTCCTACAATGAGCAGTTCTTC. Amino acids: CAISRSGVTGDSYNEQFF.

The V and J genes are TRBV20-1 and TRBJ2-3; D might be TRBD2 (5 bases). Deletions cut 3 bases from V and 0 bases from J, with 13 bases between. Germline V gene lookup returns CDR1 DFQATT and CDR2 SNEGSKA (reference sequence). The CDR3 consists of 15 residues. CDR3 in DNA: TGCAGTGCTAGCCTGAGGGCGTGGAGCACAGATACGCAGTATTTT. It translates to CSASLRAWSTDTQYF.